What follows describes a single T cell receptor beta chain. Allocation to cohorts depended on clinical history reported by the participants. Original methodology: Amplification of reference gene primers provided the estimated nucleated cell counts. The assay was immunoSEQ multiplex PCR, and TCRdb's table has in-frame clones only and misses some. V, J and clone size are those of that table, while D and trimming were read from the DNA. The data show fewer than 250,000 clones, roughly 84% seen once. The entry originates in a study of blood T cell repertoires in COVID-19. Turning to the study itself: T cells, B-cell-depleted T cells, or PBMCs supplied cDNA or gDNA.

Sequenced: PBMCs or T cells enriched from blood (not recorded which). The receptor was isolated from a young man in a cohort exposed to, infected with or recovered from COVID-19 (not recorded which).

CDR3 loop: CASSQKRIGRNTEAFF. In DNA form, the CDR3 reads TGTGCCAGCAGCCAAAAGAGGATAGGTCGAAACACTGAAGCTTTCTTT. The chain couples TRBV7-3 to TRBJ1-1; D uncertain. Trimming stripped 5 bases from V and 2 bases from J, with 18 bases between. The CDR3 length is 16 residues. Per germline, CDR1 SGHTA and CDR2 FQGTGA.